This TCR beta chain derives from a study of blood T cell repertoires in COVID-19. Study at large: The origin of the acute and convalescent COVID-19 samples was the United States, Italy and Spain. The cDNA or gDNA used as material had been derived from T cells, B-cell-depleted T cells, or PBMCs.

This clone was observed a single time. The CDR3 runs to 18 residues. Germline V gene lookup returns CDR1 MNHEY and CDR2 SVGEGT. V was cut by 2 bases and J by 4 bases, with 23 bases left in between. Authors' analysis steps: Amplifying reference gene primers gave estimates of nucleated cell counts. Data came from immunoSEQ multiplex PCR; TCRdb stores just in-frame clones and leaves some out. The V and J calls and clone size come from that table; D and trimming were worked out from the DNA. Here the sample spans 200,000 to 250,000 clones, around 86% being singletons. The rearrangement links TRBV6-2 or TRBV6-3 to TRBJ1-1; maybe TRBD1 (5 bases). Specimen: peripheral blood. This receptor was taken from a man aged 50-59 years with acute or convalescent COVID-19. CDR3 sequence (DNA): TGTGCCAGCAGTTACCGTCTACGGGACTCCCGGGGAGGCACTGAAGCTTTCTTT. Its translation: CASSYRLRDSRGGTEAFF.